The entry that follows covers one TCR beta chain sequence. Here immunoSEQ multiplex PCR was the method, and the copy in TCRdb shows in-frame clones only, minus some. The repertoire holds around 40,000 clones, with about four fifths as singletons. V was shortened by 3 bases and J by 4 bases, with 12 bases between the two germline ends. CDR1 is MGHDK, CDR2 SYGVNS, per germline. The CDR3 length is 14 residues. The record originates from a study of OX40 agonist ivuxolimab in advanced cancers. This clonotype originated in an adult with an advanced solid tumor such as melanoma, head and neck, liver or kidney cancer. The chain combines TRBV25-1 with TRBJ2-5; D perhaps matches TRBD2 (6 bases). This specimen consisted of CD4+ or CD8+ T cells sorted from blood, obtained in a trial of the OX40 agonist ivuxolimab. CDR3 in amino acids: CASSDPGGTETQYF. The DNA for the CDR3 is TGTGCCAGCAGTGATCCTGGAGGGACAGAGACCCAGTACTTC. The full variable domain, completed using reference TRBV25-1 and TRBJ2-5, is EADIYQTPRYLVIGTGKKITLECSQTMGHDKMYWYQQDPGMELHLIHYSYGVNSTEKGDLSSESTVSRIRTEHFPLTLESARPSHTSQYLCASSDPGGTETQYFGPGTRLLVL.